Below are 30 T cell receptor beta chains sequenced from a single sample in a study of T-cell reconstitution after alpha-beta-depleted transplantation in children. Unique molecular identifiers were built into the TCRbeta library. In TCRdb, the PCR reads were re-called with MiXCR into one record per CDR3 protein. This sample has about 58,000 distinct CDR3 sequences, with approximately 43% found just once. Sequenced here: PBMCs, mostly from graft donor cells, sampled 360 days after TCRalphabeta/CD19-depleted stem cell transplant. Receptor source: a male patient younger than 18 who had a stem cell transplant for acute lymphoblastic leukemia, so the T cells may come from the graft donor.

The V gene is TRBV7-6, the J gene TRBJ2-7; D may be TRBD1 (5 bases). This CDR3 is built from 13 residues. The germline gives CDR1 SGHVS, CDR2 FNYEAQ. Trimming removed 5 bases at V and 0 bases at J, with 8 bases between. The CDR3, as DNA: TGTGCCAGCAGCCCAGGGATCTCCTACGAGCAGTACTTC. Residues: CASSPGISYEQYF.

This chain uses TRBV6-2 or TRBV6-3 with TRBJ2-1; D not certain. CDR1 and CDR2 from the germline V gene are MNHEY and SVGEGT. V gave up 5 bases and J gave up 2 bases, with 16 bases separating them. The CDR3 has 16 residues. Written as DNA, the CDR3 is TGTGCCAGCAGTGGCCGAATGGCCGCGGCCTACAATGAGCAGTTCTTC. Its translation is CASSGRMAAAYNEQFF.

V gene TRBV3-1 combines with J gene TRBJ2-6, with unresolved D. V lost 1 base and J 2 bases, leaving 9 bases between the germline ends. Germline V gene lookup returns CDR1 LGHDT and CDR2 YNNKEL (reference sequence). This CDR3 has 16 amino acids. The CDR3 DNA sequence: TGTGCCAGCAGCCAAGTAAGCAGAGCTGGGGCCAACGTCCTGACTTTC. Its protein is CASSQVSRAGANVLTF. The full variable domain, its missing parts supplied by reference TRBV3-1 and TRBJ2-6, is DTAVSQTPKYLVTQMGNDKSIKCEQNLGHDTMYWYKQDSKKFLKIMFSYNNKELIINETVPNRFSPKSPDKAHLNLHINSLELGDSAVYFCASSQVSRAGANVLTFGAGSRLTVL.

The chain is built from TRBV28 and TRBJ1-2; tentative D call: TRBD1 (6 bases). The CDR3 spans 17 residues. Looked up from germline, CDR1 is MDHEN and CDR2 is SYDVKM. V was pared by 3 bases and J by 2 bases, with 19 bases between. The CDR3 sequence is CASSLWVIQGFNYGYTF. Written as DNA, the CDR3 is TGTGCCAGCAGTTTGTGGGTTATACAGGGTTTCAACTATGGCTACACCTTC.

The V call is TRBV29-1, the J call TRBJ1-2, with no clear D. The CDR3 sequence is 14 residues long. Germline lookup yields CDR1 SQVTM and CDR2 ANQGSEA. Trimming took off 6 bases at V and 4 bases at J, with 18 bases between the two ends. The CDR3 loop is CSVHTENDGYGYTF. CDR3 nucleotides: TGCAGCGTGCATACAGAGAACGATGGCTATGGCTACACCTTC. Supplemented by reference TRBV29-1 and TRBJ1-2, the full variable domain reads SAVISQKPSRDICQRGTSLTIQCQVDSQVTMMFWYRQQPGQSLTLIATANQGSEATYESGFVIDKFPISRPNLTFSTLTVSNMSPEDSSIYLCSVHTENDGYGYTFGSGTRLTVV.

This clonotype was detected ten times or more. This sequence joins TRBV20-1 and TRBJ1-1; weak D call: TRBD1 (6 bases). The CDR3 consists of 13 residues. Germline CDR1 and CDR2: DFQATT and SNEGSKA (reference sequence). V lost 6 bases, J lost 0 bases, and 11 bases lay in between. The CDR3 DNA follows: TGCAGTGCCGACAGGACCCTGAACACTGAAGCTTTCTTT. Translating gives CSADRTLNTEAFF.

CDR3: CASSFREVGELFF. CDR3 bases: TGTGCCAGCAGTTTCAGGGAAGTAGGGGAGCTGTTTTTT. This chain joins TRBV12-3 or TRBV12-4 and TRBJ2-2; a possible D gene is TRBD1 (5 bases). V dropped 3 bases and J dropped 8 bases, with 10 bases sitting between them. The CDR3 sequence is 13 residues long.

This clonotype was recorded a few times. The chain's CDR3 is CASSLRADGYYEQYF. In DNA form, the CDR3 reads TGTGCCAGCAGCTTACGGGCTGATGGTTACTACGAGCAGTACTTC. The J gene is TRBJ2-7, the V gene TRBV7-2; D ambiguous. The V end lost 2 bases, the J end lost 3 bases, and 14 bases lay between the germline ends. The germline CDR1 and CDR2 sequences are SGHTA and FQGNSA. This CDR3 spans 15 amino acids.

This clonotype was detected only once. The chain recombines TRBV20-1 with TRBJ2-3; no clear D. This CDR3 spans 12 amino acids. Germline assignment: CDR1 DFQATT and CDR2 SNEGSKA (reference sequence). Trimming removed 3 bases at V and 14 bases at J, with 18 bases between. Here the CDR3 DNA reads TGCAGTGCTAGCCCGGACCGAATATTTGCGTATTTT. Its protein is CSASPDRIFAYF.

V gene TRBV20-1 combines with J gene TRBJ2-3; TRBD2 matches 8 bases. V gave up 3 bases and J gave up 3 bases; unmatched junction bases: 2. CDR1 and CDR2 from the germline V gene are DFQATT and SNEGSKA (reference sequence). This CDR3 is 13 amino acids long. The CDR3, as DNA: TGCAGTGCTAGCGGGGGGGCAACAGATACGCAGTATTTT. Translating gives CSASGGATDTQYF.

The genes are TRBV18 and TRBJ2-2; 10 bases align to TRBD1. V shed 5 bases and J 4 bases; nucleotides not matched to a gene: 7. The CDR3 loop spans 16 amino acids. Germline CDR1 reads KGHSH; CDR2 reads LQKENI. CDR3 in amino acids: CASSSRQGAPTGELFF. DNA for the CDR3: TGTGCCAGCTCATCGCGACAGGGGGCGCCCACCGGGGAGCTGTTTTTT.

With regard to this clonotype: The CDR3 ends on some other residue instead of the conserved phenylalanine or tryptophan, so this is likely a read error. The DNA of the CDR3 is TGTGCCATCAGTGACCCGGGACAGCGCTCCTACAATGAGCAGTTCGTC. It translates to CAISDPGQRSYNEQFV. This chain links TRBV10-3 with TRBJ2-1; 7 bases match TRBD1. With V trimmed by 3 bases and J by 0 bases, 5 bases remained unmatched. The CDR3 consists of 16 residues. Germline-derived CDR1 and CDR2 are ENHRY and SYGVKD.

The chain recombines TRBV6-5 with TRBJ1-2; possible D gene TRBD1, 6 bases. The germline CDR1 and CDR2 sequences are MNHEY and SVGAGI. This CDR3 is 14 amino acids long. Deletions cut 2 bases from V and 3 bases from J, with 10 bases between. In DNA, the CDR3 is TGTGCCAGCAGTTACGCAAAGGGGGACTATGGCTACACCTTC. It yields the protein CASSYAKGDYGYTF.

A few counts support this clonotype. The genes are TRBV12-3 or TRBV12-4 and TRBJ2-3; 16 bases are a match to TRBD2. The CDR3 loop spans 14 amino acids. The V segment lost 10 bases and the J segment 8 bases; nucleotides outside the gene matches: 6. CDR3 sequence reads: CATRGTSGGGTQYF. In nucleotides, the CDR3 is TGTGCCACCCGCGGGACTAGCGGGGGGGGTACGCAGTATTTT.

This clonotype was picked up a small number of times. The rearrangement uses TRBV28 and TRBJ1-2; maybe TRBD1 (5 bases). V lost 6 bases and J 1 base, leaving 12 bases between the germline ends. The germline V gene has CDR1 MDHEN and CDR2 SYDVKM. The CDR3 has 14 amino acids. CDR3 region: CASRDDSGNYGYTF. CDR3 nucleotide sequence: TGTGCCAGCAGGGATGACAGCGGTAACTATGGCTACACCTTC.

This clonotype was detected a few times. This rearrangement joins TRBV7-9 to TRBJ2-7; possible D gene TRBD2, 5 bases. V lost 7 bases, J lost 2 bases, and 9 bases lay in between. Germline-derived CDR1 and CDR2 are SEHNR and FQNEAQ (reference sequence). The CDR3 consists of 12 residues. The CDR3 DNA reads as TGTGCCAGCAATAGCGCGACCTACGAGCAGTACTTC. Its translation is CASNSATYEQYF. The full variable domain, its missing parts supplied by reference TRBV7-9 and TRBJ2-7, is DTGVSQNPRHKITKRGQNVTFRCDPISEHNRLYWYRQTLGQGPEFLTYFQNEAQLEKSRLLSDRFSAERPKGSFSTLEIQRTEQGDSAMYLCASNSATYEQYFGPGTRLTVT.

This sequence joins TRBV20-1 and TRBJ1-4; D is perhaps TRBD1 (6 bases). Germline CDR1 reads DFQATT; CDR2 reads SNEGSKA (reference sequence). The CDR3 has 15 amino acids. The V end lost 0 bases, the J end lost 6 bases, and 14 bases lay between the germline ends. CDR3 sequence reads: CSARDLAGEDEKLFF. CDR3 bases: TGCAGTGCTAGAGATCTGGCAGGGGAGGATGAAAAACTGTTTTTT.

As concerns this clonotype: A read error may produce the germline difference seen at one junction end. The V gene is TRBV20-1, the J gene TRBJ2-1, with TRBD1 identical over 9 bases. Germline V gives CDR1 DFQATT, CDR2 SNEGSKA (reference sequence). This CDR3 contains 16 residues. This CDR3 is CSARATQGALMNEQFF. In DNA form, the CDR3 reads TGCAGTGCCAGAGCGACACAGGGGGCGCTTATGAATGAGCAGTTCTTC.

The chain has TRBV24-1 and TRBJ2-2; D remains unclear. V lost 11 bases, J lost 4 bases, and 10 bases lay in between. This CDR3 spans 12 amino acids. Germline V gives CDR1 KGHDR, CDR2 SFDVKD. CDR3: CAIRTGTGELFF. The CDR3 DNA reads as TGTGCCATCAGGACGGGCACCGGGGAGCTGTTTTTT.

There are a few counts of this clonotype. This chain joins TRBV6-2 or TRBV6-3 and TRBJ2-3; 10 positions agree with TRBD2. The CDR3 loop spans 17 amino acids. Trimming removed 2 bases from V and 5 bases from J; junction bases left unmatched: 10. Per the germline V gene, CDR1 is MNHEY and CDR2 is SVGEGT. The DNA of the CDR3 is TGTGCCAGCAGTTACCCCCCTTTAGCGGGGGGCATAGATACGCAGTATTTT. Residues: CASSYPPLAGGIDTQYF.

DNA for the CDR3: TGCAGTGCTAGATCCTCCTGGGGACCCCAAGGCGAGCAGTACTTC. Amino acids: CSARSSWGPQGEQYF. The gene calls are TRBV20-1 and TRBJ2-7; D is perhaps TRBD1 or TRBD2 (5 bases each). V was clipped by 2 bases and J by 6 bases, with 20 bases between them. The germline V gene has CDR1 DFQATT and CDR2 SNEGSKA (reference sequence). This CDR3 has 15 residues.

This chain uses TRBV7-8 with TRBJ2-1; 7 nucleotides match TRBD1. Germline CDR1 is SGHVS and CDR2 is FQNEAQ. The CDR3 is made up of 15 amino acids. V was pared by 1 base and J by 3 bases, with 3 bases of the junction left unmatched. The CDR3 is CASSLGRQGYNEQFF. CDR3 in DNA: TGTGCCAGCAGCTTAGGGAGACAGGGCTACAATGAGCAGTTCTTC. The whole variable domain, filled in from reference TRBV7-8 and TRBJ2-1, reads GAGVSQSPRYKVAKRGQDVALRCDPISGHVSLFWYQQALGQGPEFLTYFQNEAQLDKSGLPSDRFFAERPEGSVSTLKIQRTQQEDSAVYLCASSLGRQGYNEQFFGPGTRLTVL.

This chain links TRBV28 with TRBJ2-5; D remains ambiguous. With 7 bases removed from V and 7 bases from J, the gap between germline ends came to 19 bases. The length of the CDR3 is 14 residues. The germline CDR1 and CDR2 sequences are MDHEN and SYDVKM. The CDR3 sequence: CASKPGGPLVTQYF. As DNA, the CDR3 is TGTGCCAGCAAGCCGGGCGGCCCCCTGGTGACCCAGTACTTC.

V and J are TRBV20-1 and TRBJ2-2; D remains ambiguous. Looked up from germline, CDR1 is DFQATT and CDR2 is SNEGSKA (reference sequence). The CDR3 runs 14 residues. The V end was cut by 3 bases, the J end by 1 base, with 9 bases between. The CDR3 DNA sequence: TGCAGTGCTAGGGTAGTAGGGAACACCGGGGAGCTGTTTTTT. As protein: CSARVVGNTGELFF.

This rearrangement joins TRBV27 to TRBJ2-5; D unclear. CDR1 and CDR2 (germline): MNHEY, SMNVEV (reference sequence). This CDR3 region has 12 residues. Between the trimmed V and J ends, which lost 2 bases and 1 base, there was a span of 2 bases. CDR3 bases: TGTGCCAGCAGTTTAATCCAAGAGACCCAGTACTTC. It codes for CASSLIQETQYF.

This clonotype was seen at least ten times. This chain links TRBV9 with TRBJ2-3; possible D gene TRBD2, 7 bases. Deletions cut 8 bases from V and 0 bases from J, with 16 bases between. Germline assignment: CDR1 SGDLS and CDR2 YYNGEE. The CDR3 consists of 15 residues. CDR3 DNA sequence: TGTGCCAGTGGGGGGGCCGGGACTAGCACAGATACGCAGTATTTT. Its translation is CASGGAGTSTDTQYF.

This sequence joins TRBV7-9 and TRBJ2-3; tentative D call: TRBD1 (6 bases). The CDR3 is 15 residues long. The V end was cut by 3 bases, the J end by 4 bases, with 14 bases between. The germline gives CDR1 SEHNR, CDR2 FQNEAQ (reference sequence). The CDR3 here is CASSLGRQVADTQYF. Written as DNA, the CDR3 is TGTGCCAGCAGCTTGGGCCGACAGGTTGCAGATACGCAGTATTTT.

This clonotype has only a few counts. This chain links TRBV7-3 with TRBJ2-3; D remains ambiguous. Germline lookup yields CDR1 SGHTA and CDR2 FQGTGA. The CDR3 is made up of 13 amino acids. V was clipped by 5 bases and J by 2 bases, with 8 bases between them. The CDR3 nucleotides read TGTGCCAGCAGCCCGACCACCACAGATACGCAGTATTTT. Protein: CASSPTTTDTQYF.

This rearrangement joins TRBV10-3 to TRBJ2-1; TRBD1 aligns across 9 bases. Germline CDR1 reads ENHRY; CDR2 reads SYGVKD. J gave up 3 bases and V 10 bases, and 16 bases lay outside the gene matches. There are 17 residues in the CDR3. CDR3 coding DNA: TGTGCCACAAACCTCGGGACAGGGCTCACTTTCTACAATGAGCAGTTCTTC. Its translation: CATNLGTGLTFYNEQFF.

The CDR3 loop is CSAAGGKNTEAFF. In DNA form, the CDR3 reads TGCAGCGCCGCAGGTGGAAAAAACACTGAAGCTTTCTTT. This rearrangement joins TRBV29-1 to TRBJ1-1, with D unclear. Trimming took 7 bases from V and 2 from J, leaving 14 bases between them. From germline, CDR1 is SQVTM and CDR2 ANQGSEA. This CDR3 has 13 amino acids. The entire variable domain, with the rest obtained from reference TRBV29-1 and TRBJ1-1, is as follows: SAVISQKPSRDICQRGTSLTIQCQVDSQVTMMFWYRQQPGQSLTLIATANQGSEATYESGFVIDKFPISRPNLTFSTLTVSNMSPEDSSIYLCSAAGGKNTEAFFGQGTRLTVV.